This record looks at one T cell receptor (beta chain) sequence and its context. This sample is drawn from a study of control samples from healthy donors and cancer patients. This CDR3 contains 16 residues. The ends were cut back, 6 bases at V and 1 base at J, with 16 bases in the middle. Germline V CDR1 and CDR2: MDHEN, SYDVKM. The assay was immunoSEQ multiplex PCR, and TCRdb's table has in-frame clones only and misses some. Of 120,000 or so clones listed, approximately 87% are singletons. The clonotype comes from a man aged 30-40 years in good health. The genes are TRBV28 and TRBJ1-5; the D gene is possibly TRBD1 (5 bases). Sequencing was done on a sample of blood. The CDR3 sequence: CASRSGLGKSNQPQHF. In nucleotides, the CDR3 is TGTGCCAGCAGATCAGGGTTAGGGAAGAGCAATCAGCCCCAGCATTTT.